These 23 T cell receptor beta chains share one sample of origin, sequenced in a study of blood T cell repertoires in COVID-19. Using immunoSEQ multiplex PCR, the repertoire was profiled, and TCRdb retains in-frame clones only, with some absent. This sample has 130,000 to 150,000 clones, with approximately 87% found just once. The specimen sequenced was peripheral blood. All receptors come from a man in his fifties or sixties who had recovered from COVID-19.

V is TRBV6-5 and J is TRBJ2-4; D is unresolved. Germline assignment: CDR1 MNHEY and CDR2 SVGAGI. Trimming left V 0 bases short and J 0 bases short, with 9 bases between. The CDR3 extends over 16 amino acids. CDR3 coding DNA: TGTGCCAGCAGTTACTCGATTGGCCTAGCCAAAAACATTCAGTACTTC. This codes for CASSYSIGLAKNIQYF.

The chain employs TRBV5-4 and TRBJ1-5, with 7 bases matching TRBD1. The V and J ends lost 0 bases and 12 bases, in that order; junction bases with no gene match: 15. This CDR3 spans 16 amino acids. Germline CDR1 is SGHNT and CDR2 is YYREEE (reference sequence). Here the CDR3 reads CASSLGPDRELGFQHF. CDR3 in DNA: TGTGCCAGCAGCTTGGGGCCTGACAGGGAACTTGGTTTCCAGCATTTT.

J is TRBJ1-1 and V is TRBV10-1; D not resolved. The CDR3 sequence is 16 residues long. Trimming stripped 3 bases from V and 1 base from J, with 15 bases between. Germline V CDR1 and CDR2: WNHNN, SYGVQD (reference sequence). This CDR3 is CASSDPENFTNTEAFF. The CDR3, as DNA: TGCGCCAGCAGTGACCCTGAGAATTTTACGAACACTGAAGCTTTCTTT.

This clone is a singleton in its sample. The J gene is TRBJ2-7, the V gene TRBV6-2 or TRBV6-3, with a possible D match to TRBD1 (6 bases). The germline V and J ends were trimmed by 0 bases and 3 bases, with 9 bases remaining between them. The CDR3 is made up of 14 amino acids. Germline CDR1 reads MNHEY; CDR2 reads SVGEGT. DNA of the CDR3: TGTGCCAGCAGTTACTCGGGGGCGAGCTACGAGCAGTACTTC. Amino acid sequence: CASSYSGASYEQYF.

Points on this clone: Sequence at one end of the junction differs from germline and may be a read error. The chain recombines TRBV5-4 with TRBJ1-3, with D possibly being TRBD1 (6 bases). The CDR3 spans 13 residues. Germline-derived CDR1 and CDR2 are SGHNT and YYREEE (reference sequence). Here the CDR3 reads CASSLDSETGKHF. Here the CDR3 DNA reads TGTGCCAGCAGCTTGGATTCCGAGACAGGCAAACATTTT.

The rearrangement uses TRBV18 and TRBJ1-2; weak D call: TRBD1 (6 bases). Germline V gene sequence: CDR1 KGHSH, CDR2 LQKENI. CDR3 size: 16 residues. V gave up 3 bases and J gave up 3 bases, with 17 bases separating them. The CDR3 DNA is TGTGCCAGCTCACCGCTGACAGGAGACGCCGACTATGGCTACACCTTC. Its translation is CASSPLTGDADYGYTF.

The V and J genes are TRBV3-1 (or the pseudogene TRBV3-2) and TRBJ1-2; TRBD1 aligns across 7 bases. J lost 8 bases, V lost 0 bases, and 6 bases had no gene match. Germline assignment: CDR1 LGHDT and CDR2 YNNKEL (reference sequence). The length of the CDR3 is 14 residues. CDR3 in DNA: TGTGCCAGCAGCCAAGAAGCCAACAGGGGCGGCTACACCTTC. Translation gives CASSQEANRGGYTF.

This chain uses TRBV7-8 with TRBJ2-7, with 8 nucleotides matching TRBD1. Looked up from germline, CDR1 is SGHVS and CDR2 is FQNEAQ. The CDR3 has 13 residues. After removal of 3 bases from V and 5 bases from J, the junction contained 3 bases not matched to a gene. The CDR3, as DNA: TGTGCCAGCAGCTTCGGACAGGGAGACGAGCAGTACTTC. Amino acids: CASSFGQGDEQYF.

The CDR3 DNA is TGTGCCAGCTGTTGGCTAGATCGATACAATGAGCAGTTCTTC. It is translated as CASCWLDRYNEQFF. V is TRBV27 and J is TRBJ2-1; D is uncertain. V lost 8 bases, J lost 4 bases, and 15 bases lay in between. CDR1 and CDR2 (germline): MNHEY, SMNVEV (reference sequence). CDR3 length: 14 amino acids.

This chain links TRBV18 with TRBJ1-1; 10 positions agree with TRBD1. Germline CDR1 reads KGHSH; CDR2 reads LQKENI. The V and J ends lost 0 bases and 6 bases, in that order; junction bases with no gene match: 7. The CDR3 consists of 16 residues. The CDR3 is CASSPPTGQGESEAFF. In DNA form, the CDR3 reads TGTGCCAGCTCACCACCTACTGGACAGGGGGAGTCTGAAGCTTTCTTT. The whole variable domain, filled in from reference TRBV18 and TRBJ1-1, reads NAGVMQNPRHLVRRRGQEARLRCSPMKGHSHVYWYRQLPEEGLKFMVYLQKENIIDESGMPKERFSAEFPKEGPSILRIQQVVRGDSAAYFCASSPPTGQGESEAFFGQGTRLTVV.

The chain joins TRBV6-5 to TRBJ1-4; no clear D gene. Per the germline V gene, CDR1 is MNHEY and CDR2 is SVGAGI. This CDR3 contains 13 residues. The V end was cut by 5 bases, the J end by 8 bases, with 12 bases between. The CDR3 nucleotides read TGTGCCAGCAGTCTAAGACGGGTAGAAAAACTGTTTTTT. Protein sequence: CASSLRRVEKLFF.

The gene calls are TRBV6-1 and TRBJ1-4; TRBD1 might be the D (5 bases). Germline V gene lookup returns CDR1 MNHNS and CDR2 SASEGT. V gave up 3 bases and J gave up 0 bases, with 20 bases separating them. This CDR3 is 19 amino acids long. CDR3 region: CASSEGEDPFLTTNEKLFF. Written as DNA, the CDR3 is TGTGCCAGCAGTGAGGGGGAGGATCCCTTCCTCACAACTAATGAAAAACTGTTTTTT.

The chain is built from TRBV30 and TRBJ1-5; TRBD1 aligns across 10 bases. Germline values: CDR1 GTSNPN, CDR2 SVGIG (reference sequence). The CDR3 is 13 amino acids. The J segment lost 5 bases and the V segment lost 6 bases, leaving 4 bases of the junction unmatched. CDR3 in amino acids: CACRQGADQPQHF. The CDR3 region has the DNA TGTGCCTGTCGACAGGGGGCGGATCAGCCCCAGCATTTT.

The chain employs TRBV5-1 and TRBJ1-1; D is perhaps TRBD1 (6 bases). This CDR3 contains 15 residues. Germline V gene data show CDR1 as SGHRS and CDR2 as YFSETQ. V was shortened by 0 bases and J by 4 bases, with 13 bases between the two germline ends. CDR3 residues: CASSLVTGSGTEAFF. Written as DNA, the CDR3 is TGCGCCAGCAGCTTGGTGACAGGTTCTGGCACTGAAGCTTTCTTT.

The chain links TRBV5-4 to TRBJ2-5; perhaps TRBD2 as D (5 bases). Trimming stripped 1 base from V and 1 base from J, with 11 bases between. Germline loops: CDR1 SGHNT, CDR2 YYREEE (reference sequence). This CDR3 contains 15 residues. The CDR3 loop reads CASSLRAARQETQYF. CDR3 DNA sequence: TGTGCCAGCAGCTTGAGAGCGGCCCGCCAAGAGACCCAGTACTTC. Using reference TRBV5-4 and TRBJ2-5 for the parts outside the CDR3, the full variable domain is ETGVTQSPTHLIKTRGQQVTLRCSSQSGHNTVSWYQQALGQGPQFIFQYYREEENGRGNFPPRFSGLQFPNYSSELNVNALELDDSALYLCASSLRAARQETQYFGPGTRLLVL.

This chain links TRBV3-1 (or the pseudogene TRBV3-2) with TRBJ1-3, with no clear D. Looked up from germline, CDR1 is LGHDT and CDR2 is YNNKEL (reference sequence). The CDR3 is made up of 15 amino acids. Trimming took off 2 bases at V and 0 bases at J, with 8 bases between the two ends. The DNA for the CDR3 is TGTGCCAGCAGCCAAATGGGAGGCTCTGGAAACACCATATATTTT. It is translated as CASSQMGGSGNTIYF.

The V and J genes are TRBV7-9 and TRBJ2-3, with TRBD2 as a possible D gene (7 bases). This CDR3 spans 16 amino acids. V dropped 0 bases and J dropped 5 bases, with 15 bases sitting between them. The V gene's germline CDR1 is SEHNR and CDR2 FQNEAQ (reference sequence). This CDR3 reads CASSLAVGGPVDTQYF. CDR3 coding DNA: TGTGCCAGCAGCTTAGCGGTCGGGGGGCCAGTAGATACGCAGTATTTT.

The rearrangement joins TRBV9 to TRBJ2-2, with 10 bases lining up with TRBD1. The CDR3 has 16 amino acids. V lost 4 bases to trimming and J lost 7 bases; unmatched junction nucleotides: 10. Germline CDR1 reads SGDLS; CDR2 reads YYNGEE. The CDR3 DNA follows: TGTGCCAGCAGCTGGCAGGGACAGGGGATCAACGGGGAGCTGTTTTTT. Translated: CASSWQGQGINGELFF.

The chain links TRBV7-2 to TRBJ1-6; D may be TRBD1 (5 bases). Germline V gene sequence: CDR1 SGHTA, CDR2 FQGNSA. The CDR3 covers 15 residues. Trimming took off 5 bases at V and 7 bases at J, with 15 bases between the two ends. The CDR3 bases are TGTGCCAGCAGCATCACAGGTTCTCCGAATTCACCCCTCCACTTT. Encoded protein: CASSITGSPNSPLHF.

This chain connects TRBV18 to TRBJ2-3; TRBD1 agrees at 8 bases. V gave up 6 bases and J gave up 2 bases; unmatched junction bases: 16. This CDR3 has 18 amino acids. Germline values: CDR1 KGHSH, CDR2 LQKENI. CDR3 DNA: TGTGCCAGCTCCAGAGGGCCCCGGGACAGGACTAACACAGATACGCAGTATTTT. This translates into CASSRGPRDRTNTDTQYF.

This chain uses TRBV11-3 with TRBJ2-1, with a tentative D call TRBD1 (6 bases). This CDR3 contains 15 residues. V was pared by 5 bases and J by 8 bases, with 19 bases between. The germline V gene encodes CDR1 SGHNT and CDR2 YENEEA. In DNA, the CDR3 is TGTGCCAGCAGCCCTCCCAGAGGGGGATGGGATGAGCAGTTCTTC. Translated, it gives CASSPPRGGWDEQFF.

This clone was found once. The gene calls are TRBV2 and TRBJ2-3; 12 nucleotides align to TRBD2. Germline-derived CDR1 and CDR2 are SNHLY and FYNNEI. The CDR3 sequence is 14 residues long. Trimming at V came to 7 bases and at J to 3 bases, leaving 2 bases not matched to a gene. This CDR3 reads CASKTSGGTDTQYF. Here the CDR3 DNA reads TGTGCCAGCAAGACTAGCGGGGGTACAGATACGCAGTATTTT. The whole variable domain, remainder taken from reference TRBV2 and TRBJ2-3, is EPEVTQTPSHQVTQMGQEVILRCVPISNHLYFYWYRQILGQKVEFLVSFYNNEISEKSEIFDDQFSVERPDGSNFTLKIRSTKLEDSAMYFCASKTSGGTDTQYFGPGTRLTVL.

This clone appeared a single time. This sequence joins TRBV10-3 and TRBJ2-5; weak D call: TRBD1 (5 bases). The germline CDR1 and CDR2 sequences are ENHRY and SYGVKD. The CDR3 loop spans 14 amino acids. Trimming took 3 bases from V and 4 from J, leaving 12 bases between them. Here the CDR3 reads CAISDLGEVETQYF. DNA of the CDR3: TGTGCCATCAGTGATTTAGGGGAAGTAGAGACCCAGTACTTC.